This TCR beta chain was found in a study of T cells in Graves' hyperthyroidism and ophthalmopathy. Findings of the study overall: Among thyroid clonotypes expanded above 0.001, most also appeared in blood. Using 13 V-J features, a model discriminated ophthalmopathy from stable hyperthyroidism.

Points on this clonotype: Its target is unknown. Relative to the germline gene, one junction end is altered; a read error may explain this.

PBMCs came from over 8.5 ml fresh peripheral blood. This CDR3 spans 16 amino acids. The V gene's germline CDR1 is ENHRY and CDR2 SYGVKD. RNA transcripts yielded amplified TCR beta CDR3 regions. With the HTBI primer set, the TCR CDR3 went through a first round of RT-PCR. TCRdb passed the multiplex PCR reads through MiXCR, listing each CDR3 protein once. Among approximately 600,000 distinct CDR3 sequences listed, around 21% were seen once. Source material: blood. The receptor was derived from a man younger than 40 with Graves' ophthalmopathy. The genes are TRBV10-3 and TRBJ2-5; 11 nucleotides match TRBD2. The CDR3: CTISVASGRSQETQYF. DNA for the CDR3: TGTACCATCAGTGTCGCTAGCGGGAGGTCACAAGAGACCCAGTACTTC.